The present TCR beta chain was sequenced within a study of T-cell memory formation after mild COVID-19. TCRdb reanalysed the 5' RACE reads using MiXCR and keeps one entry per CDR3 protein. The data contain some 490,000 distinct CDR3 sequences, over 15% of them singletons. CDR1 and CDR2 (germline): KGHSH, LQKENI. This CDR3 has 12 amino acids. Trimming removed 8 bases at V and 6 bases at J, with 14 bases between. The chain is built from TRBV18 and TRBJ2-7; D is possibly TRBD2 (6 bases). Material: PBMCs or a T cell subset sorted from them (not recorded which). This clonotype was obtained from an adult woman who had mild COVID-19 (a few samples of this study predate the infection). Cell type and time point are not known. In DNA form, the CDR3 reads TGTGCCAGCAAGGGACTGGCGGCCGAGCAGTACTTC. It is translated as CASKGLAAEQYF. The variable domain in full, with the rest retrieved from reference TRBV18 and TRBJ2-7, is NAGVMQNPRHLVRRRGQEARLRCSPMKGHSHVYWYRQLPEEGLKFMVYLQKENIIDESGMPKERFSAEFPKEGPSILRIQQVVRGDSAAYFCASKGLAAEQYFGPGTRLTVT.